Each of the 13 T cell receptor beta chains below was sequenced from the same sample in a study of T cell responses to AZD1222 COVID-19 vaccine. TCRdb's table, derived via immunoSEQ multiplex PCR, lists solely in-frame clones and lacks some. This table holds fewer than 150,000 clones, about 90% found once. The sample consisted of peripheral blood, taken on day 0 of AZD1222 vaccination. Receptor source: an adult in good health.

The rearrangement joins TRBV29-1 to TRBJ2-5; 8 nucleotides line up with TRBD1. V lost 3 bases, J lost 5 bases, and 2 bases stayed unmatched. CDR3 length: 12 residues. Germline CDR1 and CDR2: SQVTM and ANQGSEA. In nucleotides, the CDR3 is TGCAGCGTTGACAGGGGGCGGGAGACCCAGTACTTC. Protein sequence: CSVDRGRETQYF.

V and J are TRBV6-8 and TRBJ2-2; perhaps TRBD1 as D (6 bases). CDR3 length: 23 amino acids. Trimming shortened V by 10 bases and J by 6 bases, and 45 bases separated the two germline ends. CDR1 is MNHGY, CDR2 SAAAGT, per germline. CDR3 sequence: CATRPKRQADNKQRLVPPGELFF. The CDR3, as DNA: TGTGCCACCCGACCGAAAAGACAGGCGGATAATAAACAACGGCTTGTTCCGCCCGGGGAGCTGTTTTTT.

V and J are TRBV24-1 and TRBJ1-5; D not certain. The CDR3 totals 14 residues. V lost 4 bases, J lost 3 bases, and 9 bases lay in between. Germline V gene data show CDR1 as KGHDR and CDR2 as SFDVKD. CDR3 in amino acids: CATSDGGYNQPQHF. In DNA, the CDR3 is TGTGCCACCAGTGACGGCGGGTACAATCAGCCCCAGCATTTT.

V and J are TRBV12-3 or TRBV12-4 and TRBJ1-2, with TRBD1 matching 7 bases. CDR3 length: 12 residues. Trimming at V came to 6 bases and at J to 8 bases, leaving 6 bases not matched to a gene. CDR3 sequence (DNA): TGTGCCAGCAGAGAAGGACAGGAGGGCTACACCTTC. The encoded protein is CASREGQEGYTF.

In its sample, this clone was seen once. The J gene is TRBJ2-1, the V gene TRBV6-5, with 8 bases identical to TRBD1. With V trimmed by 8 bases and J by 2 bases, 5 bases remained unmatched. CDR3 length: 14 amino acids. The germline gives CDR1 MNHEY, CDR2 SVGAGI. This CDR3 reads CASGQGPTYNEQFF. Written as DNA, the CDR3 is TGTGCCAGCGGACAGGGCCCGACCTACAATGAGCAGTTCTTC.

The CDR3 reads CASSRREGYEQYF. Here the CDR3 DNA reads TGCGCCAGCTCCCGACGGGAGGGCTACGAGCAGTACTTC. The chain uses TRBV5-1 and TRBJ2-7; 8 bases are a match to TRBD2. The CDR3 spans 13 residues. The germline gives CDR1 SGHRS, CDR2 YFSETQ. The junction had 6 bases not matched to a gene; V was cut back by 7 bases and J by 3 bases.

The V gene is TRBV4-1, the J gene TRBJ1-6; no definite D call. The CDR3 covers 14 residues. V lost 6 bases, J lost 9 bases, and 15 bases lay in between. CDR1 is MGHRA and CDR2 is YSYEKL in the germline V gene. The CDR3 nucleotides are TGCGCCAGCAGATCCCCGGGAATCAGTTCACCCCTCCACTTT. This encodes CASRSPGISSPLHF.

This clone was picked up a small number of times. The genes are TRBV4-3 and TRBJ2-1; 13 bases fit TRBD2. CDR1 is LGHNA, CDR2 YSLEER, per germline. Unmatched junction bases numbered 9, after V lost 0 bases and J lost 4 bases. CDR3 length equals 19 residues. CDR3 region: CASSQDGLAGDPFYNEQFF. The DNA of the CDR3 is TGCGCCAGCAGCCAAGATGGACTAGCGGGGGACCCTTTTTACAATGAGCAGTTCTTC.

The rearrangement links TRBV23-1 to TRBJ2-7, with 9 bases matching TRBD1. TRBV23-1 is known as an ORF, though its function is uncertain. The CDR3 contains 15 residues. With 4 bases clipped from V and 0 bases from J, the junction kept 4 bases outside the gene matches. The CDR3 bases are TGCGCCAGCAGTCCCCGGGACAGGGCCTCCTACGAGCAGTACTTC. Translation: CASSPRDRASYEQYF.

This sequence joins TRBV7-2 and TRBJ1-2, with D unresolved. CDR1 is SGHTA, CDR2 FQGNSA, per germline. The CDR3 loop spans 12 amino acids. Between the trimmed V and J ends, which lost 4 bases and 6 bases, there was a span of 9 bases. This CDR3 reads CASSYGGNGYTF. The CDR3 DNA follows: TGTGCCAGCAGCTACGGAGGTAATGGCTACACCTTC.

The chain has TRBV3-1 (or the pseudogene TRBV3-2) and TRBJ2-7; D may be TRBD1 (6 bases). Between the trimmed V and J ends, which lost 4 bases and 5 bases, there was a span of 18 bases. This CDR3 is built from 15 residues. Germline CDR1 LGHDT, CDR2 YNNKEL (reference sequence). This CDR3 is CASSRRWLAGDEQYF. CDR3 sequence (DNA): TGTGCCAGCAGCCGGCGATGGCTAGCAGGGGACGAGCAGTACTTC.

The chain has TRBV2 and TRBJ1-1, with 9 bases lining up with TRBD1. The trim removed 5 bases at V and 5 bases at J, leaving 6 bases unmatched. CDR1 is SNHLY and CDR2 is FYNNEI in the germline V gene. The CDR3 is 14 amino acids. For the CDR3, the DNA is TGTGCCAGCAGTAAGACCGGGACAGGGACTGAAGCTTTCTTT. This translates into CASSKTGTGTEAFF.

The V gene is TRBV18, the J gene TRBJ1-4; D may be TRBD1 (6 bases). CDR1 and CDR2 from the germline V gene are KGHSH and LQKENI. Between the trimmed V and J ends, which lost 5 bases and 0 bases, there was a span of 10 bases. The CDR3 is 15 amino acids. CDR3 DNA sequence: TGTGCCAGCTCAACAGGGTTGTCAACTAATGAAAAACTGTTTTTT. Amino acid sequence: CASSTGLSTNEKLFF.